This entry features one TCR beta chain sequence. Its target is not known. Synthetic TCR analog templates were added to each PCR reaction. Sequenced by immunoSEQ multiplex PCR; TCRdb stores in-frame clones only, minus some. The sample yields around 130,000 clones, roughly 80% seen once. These data come from a study of PD-L1 blockade in urothelial cancer. The wider study: The study started patients on atezolizumab in the mid-2010s, giving 1,200 mg intravenously every 3 weeks.

General study results and limits: Durable benefit was linked to greater 3-week expansion of tumor-associated blood clones.

Described time point: pretreatment peripheral blood. All patients handed over anywhere from 1 to 8 samples, pretreatment and on-treatment. The CDR3 is made up of 15 amino acids. V shed 3 bases, J shed 5 bases, and the junction held 7 bases outside the gene matches. Germline V gene lookup returns CDR1 SGHTA and CDR2 FQGNSA. This TCR was recovered from a man aged 50 to 60 with urothelial cancer. The material was PBMCs, obtained around atezolizumab (anti-PD-L1) treatment. The chain combines TRBV7-2 with TRBJ2-7, with TRBD1 identical over 10 bases. The DNA of the CDR3 is TGTGCCAGCAGCTTCGCCCCCGGGACAGGGGACGAGCAGTACTTC. It codes for CASSFAPGTGDEQYF.